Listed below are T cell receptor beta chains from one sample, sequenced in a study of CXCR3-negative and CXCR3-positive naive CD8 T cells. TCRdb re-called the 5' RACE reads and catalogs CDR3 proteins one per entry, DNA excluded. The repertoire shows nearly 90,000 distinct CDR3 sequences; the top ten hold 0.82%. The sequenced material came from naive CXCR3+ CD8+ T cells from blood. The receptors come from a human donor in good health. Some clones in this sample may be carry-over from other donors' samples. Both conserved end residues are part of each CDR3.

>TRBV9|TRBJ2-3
CASSVDQDTQYF
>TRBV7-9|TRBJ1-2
CASSLDRVTSYGYTF
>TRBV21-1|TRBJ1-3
CASSKDNRRFGNTIYF
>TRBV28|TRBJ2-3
CASSLTDRESTDTQYF
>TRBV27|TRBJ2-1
CASSLADRGYNEQFF
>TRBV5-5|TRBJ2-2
CASSLDTFWRTTGELFF
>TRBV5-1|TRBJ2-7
CASSLEQGPIEQYF
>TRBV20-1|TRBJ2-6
CSARGRDRGTSGANVLTF
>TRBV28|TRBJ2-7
CASTLGQEVSYEQYF
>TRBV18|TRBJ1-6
CASSLSSYNSPLHF
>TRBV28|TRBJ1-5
CASSYPGQPQHF
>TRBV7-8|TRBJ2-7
CASSSTGAGYEQYF
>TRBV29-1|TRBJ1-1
CSVEKNTEAFF
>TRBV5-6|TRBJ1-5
CASRASSHPNQPQHF
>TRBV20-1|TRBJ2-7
CSARDSSGSYEQYF
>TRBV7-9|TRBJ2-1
CASSFGQRSYNEQFF
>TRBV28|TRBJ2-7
CATSSGSYEQYF
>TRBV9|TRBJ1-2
CASEGLPSGYTF
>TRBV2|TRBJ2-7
CASLGSGEHYEQYF
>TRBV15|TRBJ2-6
CATSHTFTGANVLTF